The 32 T cell receptor beta chains below all came from one sample that was sequenced in a study of T cell responses to AZD1222 COVID-19 vaccine. Clones were read by immunoSEQ multiplex PCR, and TCRdb kept only the in-frame ones, dropping some. The sample lists about 140,000 clones, around 90% occurring once. Material: peripheral blood, obtained on day 0 of AZD1222 vaccination. Receptors were obtained from an adult in good health.

The chain carries TRBV7-2 and TRBJ2-7; maybe TRBD1 (5 bases). From germline, CDR1 is SGHTA and CDR2 FQGNSA. The CDR3 consists of 15 residues. V lost 1 base and J 2 bases, leaving 12 bases between the germline ends. This CDR3 is CASSLVPQGTYEQYF. In DNA, the CDR3 is TGTGCCAGCAGCTTAGTCCCCCAGGGTACCTACGAGCAGTACTTC.

J is TRBJ1-6 and V is TRBV11-2, with D uncertain. CDR3 length equals 16 residues. In germline, CDR1 is SGHAT, CDR2 FQNNGV. Trimming shortened V by 4 bases and J by 7 bases, and 17 bases separated the two germline ends. In DNA, the CDR3 is TGTGCCAGCAGCTCCAACAGAGCCGGGAGAAATTCACCCCTCCACTTT. Its translation is CASSSNRAGRNSPLHF.

As regards this clone: Its ends do not fully match the called genes, so a read error is possible. This rearrangement joins TRBV6-5 to TRBJ2-2; 7 bases align to TRBD1. The germline gives CDR1 MNHEY, CDR2 SVGAGI. The CDR3 covers 15 residues. The DNA for the CDR3 is TGTGCCAGCAAAGCCCGGGACAGCGAACACCGGGGAGCTGTTTTT. It is translated as CASKARDSEHRGAVF.

The chain combines TRBV27 with TRBJ1-5; D uncertain. V gave up 0 bases and J gave up 2 bases, with 14 bases separating them. CDR3 length equals 17 residues. The germline V gene has CDR1 MNHEY and CDR2 SMNVEV (reference sequence). CDR3 sequence (DNA): TGTGCCAGCAGTTTATCGTTTGGGCAACTTGGCAATCAGCCCCAGCATTTT. This gives the protein CASSLSFGQLGNQPQHF.

The chain is built from TRBV7-9 and TRBJ2-7; TRBD2 matches 13 bases. V was clipped by 3 bases and J by 5 bases; unmatched bases: 4. There are 15 residues in the CDR3. Germline CDR1 and CDR2: SEHNR and FQNEAQ (reference sequence). CDR3 loop: CASSLVLAGGHEQYF. The DNA of the CDR3 is TGTGCCAGCAGCTTGGTACTAGCGGGAGGGCACGAGCAGTACTTC.

This rearrangement joins TRBV3-1 (or the pseudogene TRBV3-2) to TRBJ1-4, with D unresolved. With 4 bases removed from V and 8 bases from J, the gap between germline ends came to 20 bases. This CDR3 region has 16 residues. The germline V gene encodes CDR1 LGHDT and CDR2 YNNKEL (reference sequence). CDR3 residues: CASSRFLGGRAEKLFF. The CDR3 DNA sequence: TGTGCCAGCAGCCGATTCTTAGGAGGGAGGGCGGAAAAACTGTTTTTT.

The chain uses TRBV6-5 and TRBJ1-3; 7 bases agree with TRBD1. The CDR3 sequence is 14 residues long. The germline gives CDR1 MNHEY, CDR2 SVGAGI. Trimming took 7 bases from V and 4 from J; bases not matched to a gene: 7. The CDR3 loop reads CASTRGDSGNTIYF. For the CDR3, the DNA is TGTGCCAGCACTAGAGGGGACAGCGGAAACACCATATATTTT.

The chain links TRBV29-1 to TRBJ2-7; no firm D call. V was clipped by 0 bases and J by 2 bases, with 8 bases between them. This CDR3 has 13 amino acids. Germline-derived CDR1 and CDR2 are SQVTM and ANQGSEA. CDR3 in DNA: TGCAGCGTTGAAGATCCCTACACCTACGAGCAGTACTTC. Amino acid sequence: CSVEDPYTYEQYF.

This clone has a single count. This chain links TRBV2 with TRBJ2-7, with 10 bases that match TRBD1. The CDR3 runs 12 residues. Unmatched junction bases numbered 5, after V lost 11 bases and J lost 4 bases. Germline V lookup: CDR1 SNHLY, CDR2 FYNNEI. Here the CDR3 reads CAGGTGVYEQYF. The DNA for the CDR3 is TGTGCCGGGGGGACAGGGGTGTACGAGCAGTACTTC.

The genes are TRBV4-2 and TRBJ2-4; D gene ambiguous. The germline V gene has CDR1 LGHNA and CDR2 YNFKEQ. Trimming removed 1 base at V and 0 bases at J, with 13 bases between. CDR3 length: 17 residues. The CDR3 is CASSQVVGTLAKNIQYF. The CDR3 bases are TGTGCCAGCAGCCAAGTGGTGGGCACCTTAGCCAAAAACATTCAGTACTTC.

The chain uses TRBV7-2 and TRBJ2-1; 7 bases align to TRBD1. Germline V gives CDR1 SGHTA, CDR2 FQGNSA. This CDR3 spans 13 amino acids. Losses at the gene ends were 5 bases for V and 5 bases for J; bases not matched to a gene: 3. CDR3 residues: CASSRDRHNEQFF. CDR3 in DNA: TGTGCCAGCAGCCGGGACAGACACAATGAGCAGTTCTTC.

The V call is TRBV29-1, the J call TRBJ2-1; the D is unclear. The CDR3 is made up of 13 amino acids. Germline CDR1 SQVTM, CDR2 ANQGSEA. Trimming cost V 4 bases and J 7 bases, with 14 bases left between them. For the CDR3, the DNA is TGCAGCGTTGGTCCGCCCGGCAGGAATGAGCAGTTCTTC. Translation: CSVGPPGRNEQFF.

The chain carries TRBV9 and TRBJ1-6, with a weak D call TRBD1 (6 bases). V was pared by 7 bases and J by 3 bases, with 17 bases between. The CDR3 covers 16 residues. Germline assignment: CDR1 SGDLS and CDR2 YYNGEE. The CDR3 region is CASAESRGSYNSPLHF. DNA of the CDR3: TGTGCCAGCGCCGAATCCAGGGGTAGCTATAATTCACCCCTCCACTTT.

In its sample, this clone was seen once. The rearrangement joins TRBV6-6 to TRBJ2-4, with 7 bases fitting TRBD1. In germline, CDR1 is MNHNY, CDR2 SVGAGI (reference sequence). With 6 bases clipped from V and 3 bases from J, the junction kept 5 bases outside the gene matches. The CDR3 length is 14 residues. The DNA of the CDR3 is TGTGCCAGCAGACCCGGACAGGACAAAAACATTCAGTACTTC. It translates to CASRPGQDKNIQYF.

V gene TRBV3-1 (or the pseudogene TRBV3-2) combines with J gene TRBJ2-7, with 15 bases that match TRBD2. CDR3 size: 16 residues. The germline CDR1 and CDR2 sequences are LGHDT and YNNKEL (reference sequence). Losses at the gene ends were 1 base for V and 2 bases for J; bases not matched to a gene: 0. This chain's CDR3 is CASSQGTSGGAYEQYF. For the CDR3, the DNA is TGTGCCAGCAGCCAAGGGACTAGCGGGGGGGCCTACGAGCAGTACTTC.

The chain employs TRBV10-1 and TRBJ2-3; D is unresolved. V was pared by 2 bases and J by 4 bases, with 13 bases between. The germline gives CDR1 WNHNN, CDR2 SYGVQD (reference sequence). The CDR3 extends over 15 amino acids. CDR3 nucleotide sequence: TGCGCCAGCAGTGAGACCCTCAACGTGGCAGATACGCAGTATTTT. As protein: CASSETLNVADTQYF.

The J gene is TRBJ1-2, the V gene TRBV5-1; possibly TRBD1 for D (6 bases). Germline V CDR1 and CDR2: SGHRS, YFSETQ. The V end was cut by 2 bases, the J end by 4 bases, with 15 bases between. The CDR3 runs to 15 residues. CDR3 residues: CASSFSTGIAYGYTF. In DNA form, the CDR3 reads TGCGCCAGCAGCTTCAGCACAGGGATCGCCTATGGCTACACCTTC.

This sequence joins TRBV11-1 and TRBJ2-1; TRBD1 aligns across 7 bases. The junction had 8 bases not matched to a gene; V was cut back by 5 bases and J by 4 bases. This CDR3 is built from 15 residues. From germline, CDR1 is SGHAT and CDR2 FQDESV (reference sequence). Here the CDR3 DNA reads TGTGCCAGCAGCCCAAGGGGACAGTATTACAATGAGCAGTTCTTC. The encoded protein is CASSPRGQYYNEQFF.

The V gene is TRBV18, the J gene TRBJ2-7; D gene unclear. Trimming cost V 2 bases and J 2 bases, with 4 bases left between them. CDR1 and CDR2 (germline): KGHSH, LQKENI. The CDR3 is made up of 12 amino acids. The DNA of the CDR3 is TGTGCCAGCTCACCAGACACCTACGAGCAGTACTTC. Its protein product is CASSPDTYEQYF.

The genes are TRBV28 and TRBJ1-3; the match to TRBD1 covers 12 bases. V lost 6 bases and J lost 0; bases outside the gene matches: 3. The CDR3 runs to 16 residues. Per the germline V gene, CDR1 is MDHEN and CDR2 is SYDVKM. CDR3 loop: CASRVGQGASGNTIYF. CDR3 nucleotide sequence: TGTGCCAGCAGAGTGGGACAGGGGGCCTCTGGAAACACCATATATTTT.

The chain employs TRBV6-5 and TRBJ2-7, with 8 bases that match TRBD1. CDR3 length: 16 residues. V was clipped by 4 bases and J by 4 bases; unmatched bases: 12. In germline, CDR1 is MNHEY, CDR2 SVGAGI. CDR3 protein: CASSWTGQGGKYEQYF. The CDR3 coding sequence is TGTGCCAGCAGTTGGACCGGACAGGGAGGTAAATACGAGCAGTACTTC.

This sequence joins TRBV28 and TRBJ2-7; 8 bases fit TRBD2. Germline loops: CDR1 MDHEN, CDR2 SYDVKM. V dropped 6 bases and J dropped 1; count of bases not matched to a gene: 5. The CDR3 sequence is 14 residues long. CDR3 loop: CASSAVAGSYEQYF. As DNA, the CDR3 is TGTGCCAGCAGCGCCGTAGCGGGGTCCTACGAGCAGTACTTC.

V and J are TRBV4-1 and TRBJ1-1; the D is unclear. This CDR3 spans 17 amino acids. Germline assignment: CDR1 MGHRA and CDR2 YSYEKL. V was trimmed by 4 bases and J by 0 bases, leaving 18 bases between them. CDR3 region: CASSPQQRLNMNTEAFF. CDR3 bases: TGCGCCAGCAGCCCGCAGCAACGACTGAATATGAACACTGAAGCTTTCTTT.

The chain recombines TRBV20-1 with TRBJ1-1; no definite D call. The V gene lost 6 bases and the J gene lost 2 bases, with 7 bases spanning the gap. The length of the CDR3 is 11 residues. The germline CDR1 and CDR2 sequences are DFQATT and SNEGSKA (reference sequence). The CDR3 nucleotides read TGCAGTGCCCGACTTAACACTGAAGCTTTCTTT. Translation: CSARLNTEAFF.

The chain uses TRBV20-1 and TRBJ1-4; no clear D gene. Trimming stripped 3 bases from V and 0 bases from J, with 11 bases between. The CDR3 has 15 amino acids. The germline CDR1 and CDR2 sequences are DFQATT and SNEGSKA (reference sequence). CDR3 sequence reads: CSASPATTTNEKLFF. For the CDR3, the DNA is TGCAGTGCTAGTCCAGCCACTACAACTAATGAAAAACTGTTTTTT.

This clone occurred a few times. The chain employs TRBV6-2 or TRBV6-3 and TRBJ1-1; no reliable D call. CDR1 is MNHEY and CDR2 is SVGEGT in the germline V gene. This CDR3 has 15 residues. V lost 5 bases and J lost 1, with 14 bases in between. This chain's CDR3 is CASSNRPAGNTEAFF. In DNA, the CDR3 is TGTGCCAGCAGTAACCGCCCGGCGGGGAACACTGAAGCTTTCTTT.

The CDR3, as DNA: TGTGCCAGCAGTTATTCCAGCGGGTGGAGAGGGGAGCAGTTCTTC. This codes for CASSYSSGWRGEQFF. V gene TRBV6-5 combines with J gene TRBJ2-1, with a possible D match to TRBD2 (6 bases). Trimming pared 3 bases from V and 10 bases from J, leaving 19 bases between. This CDR3 region has 15 residues. CDR1 and CDR2 from the germline V gene are MNHEY and SVGAGI.

The chain uses TRBV19 and TRBJ2-1; the match to TRBD2 covers 12 bases. Trimming took 6 bases from V and 7 from J; bases not matched to a gene: 7. This CDR3 has 15 amino acids. CDR1 is LNHDA and CDR2 is SQIVND in the germline V gene (reference sequence). The CDR3 sequence: CASSARTSGTNEQFF. The CDR3 region has the DNA TGTGCCAGTAGCGCGAGGACTAGCGGGACGAATGAGCAGTTCTTC.

This chain uses TRBV28 with TRBJ2-2; weak D call: TRBD1 (6 bases). Germline CDR1 is MDHEN and CDR2 is SYDVKM. With 6 bases removed from V and 4 bases from J, the gap between germline ends came to 12 bases. The CDR3 runs 14 residues. This CDR3 is CASSRRGTTGELFF. DNA of the CDR3: TGTGCCAGCAGCCGCAGGGGAACCACCGGGGAGCTGTTTTTT.

The chain uses TRBV2 and TRBJ2-2; perhaps TRBD1 as D (5 bases). Germline V gene sequence: CDR1 SNHLY, CDR2 FYNNEI. Trimming took off 5 bases at V and 8 bases at J, with 9 bases between the two ends. This CDR3 is 12 amino acids long. This CDR3 is CASSSRTGELFF. CDR3 in DNA: TGTGCCAGCAGTTCGCGGACAGGGGAGCTGTTTTTT.

The chain carries TRBV7-9 and TRBJ2-7, with 8 bases identical to TRBD1. The CDR3 sequence is 15 residues long. Germline values: CDR1 SEHNR, CDR2 FQNEAQ (reference sequence). Trimming removed 1 base from V and 2 bases from J; junction bases left unmatched: 4. The CDR3 here is CASSLVAGGPYEQYF. The DNA of the CDR3 is TGTGCCAGCAGCTTAGTGGCAGGGGGCCCCTACGAGCAGTACTTC.

The rearrangement uses TRBV5-4 and TRBJ1-1; D not resolved. Germline V gene data show CDR1 as SGHNT and CDR2 as YYREEE (reference sequence). V gave up 4 bases and J gave up 3 bases, with 13 bases separating them. The CDR3 contains 14 residues. CDR3 coding DNA: TGTGCCAGCAGCCCTGAGGGATTTGACACTGAAGCTTTCTTT. This translates into CASSPEGFDTEAFF.